One and the same sample provided the 27 T cell receptor beta chains below, sequenced in a study of cytomegalovirus exposure and HLA in healthy donors. The primer mix had 60 Vbeta and 13 Jbeta primers. Only in-frame clones appear in the TCRdb table, and some are missing; sequencing was by immunoSEQ multiplex PCR. The table records some 180,000 clones, 83% of them present only once. Material: PBMCs. These receptor sequences come from a man aged 35 to 55 in good health and CMV-seropositive.

This chain connects TRBV28 to TRBJ2-7; 7 nucleotides line up with TRBD1. The CDR3 consists of 16 residues. V lost 1 base to trimming and J lost 7 bases; unmatched junction nucleotides: 13. Per the germline V gene, CDR1 is MDHEN and CDR2 is SYDVKM. The CDR3 is CASSLLGRVAGGEQYF. DNA for the CDR3: TGTGCCAGCAGTTTATTGGGTAGGGTGGCAGGGGGAGAGCAGTACTTC.

CDR3 sequence (DNA): TGTGCCAGTAGTATCCGAGGGCAGGGGGAAGAGACCCAGTACTTC. Amino acid sequence: CASSIRGQGEETQYF. J is TRBJ2-5 and V is TRBV19, with 7 bases that match TRBD1. Trimming at V came to 3 bases and at J to 3 bases, leaving 7 bases not matched to a gene. This CDR3 has 15 residues. The germline V gene has CDR1 LNHDA and CDR2 SQIVND (reference sequence).

The J gene is TRBJ2-7, the V gene TRBV5-1, with TRBD2 matching 14 bases. The germline CDR1 and CDR2 sequences are SGHRS and YFSETQ. The CDR3 is 18 residues long. V shed 4 bases, J shed 5 bases, and the junction held 14 bases outside the gene matches. The CDR3 loop reads CASSITTSGRAGDNEQYF. For the CDR3, the DNA is TGCGCCAGCAGCATAACGACTAGCGGGAGGGCCGGGGATAACGAGCAGTACTTC.

The J gene is TRBJ1-6, the V gene TRBV28, with 7 positions matching TRBD1. The germline gives CDR1 MDHEN, CDR2 SYDVKM. Trimming cost V 1 base and J 6 bases; bases outside gene matches: 9. CDR3 length: 17 residues. CDR3 DNA: TGTGCCAGCAGTTTATCTGTCAGGGGGTATCGTAATTCACCCCTCCACTTT. Its translation: CASSLSVRGYRNSPLHF.

The chain has TRBV28 and TRBJ2-7; 8 bases line up with TRBD1. CDR3 length: 15 residues. CDR1 is MDHEN and CDR2 is SYDVKM in the germline V gene. J gave up 1 base and V 7 bases, and 9 bases lay outside the gene matches. CDR3 amino acids: CASTPGQAKSYEQYF. Written as DNA, the CDR3 is TGTGCCAGCACCCCGGGACAGGCTAAATCCTACGAGCAGTACTTC. Full variable domain (missing parts from reference TRBV28 and TRBJ2-7): DVKVTQSSRYLVKRTGEKVFLECVQDMDHENMFWYRQDPGLGLRLIYFSYDVKMKEKGDIPEGYSVSREKKERFSLILESASTNQTSMYLCASTPGQAKSYEQYFGPGTRLTVT.

V usage is TRBV28 and J usage is TRBJ1-5; D uncertain. V shed 8 bases and J shed 4 bases, with 15 bases lying between them. CDR1 and CDR2 (germline): MDHEN, SYDVKM. The CDR3 has 14 residues. The CDR3 protein is CASWRASANQPQHF. CDR3 coding DNA: TGTGCCAGCTGGAGGGCCTCAGCAAATCAGCCCCAGCATTTT.

In DNA, the CDR3 is TGCGCCAGCAGCCAAGATGCGGGTGGATGGCTCTCCTACGAGCAGTACTTC. Translating it yields CASSQDAGGWLSYEQYF. This sequence joins TRBV4-1 and TRBJ2-7; possibly TRBD2 for D (5 bases). The germline V gene encodes CDR1 MGHRA and CDR2 YSYEKL. Trimming left V 0 bases short and J 0 bases short, with 15 bases between. This CDR3 contains 17 residues.

This clone was picked up a small number of times. The chain combines TRBV5-1 with TRBJ1-1, with D perhaps matching TRBD1 (6 bases). Deletions cut 0 bases from V and 3 bases from J, with 15 bases between. Germline CDR1 SGHRS, CDR2 YFSETQ. The CDR3 is 16 amino acids. This CDR3 reads CASSLGQGSGYTEAFF. CDR3 coding DNA: TGCGCCAGCAGCTTGGGGCAGGGGAGTGGATACACTGAAGCTTTCTTT.

The chain uses TRBV7-9 and TRBJ2-2; 7 nucleotides align to TRBD1. V was clipped by 5 bases and J by 1 base; unmatched bases: 4. The CDR3 is made up of 15 amino acids. The germline CDR1 and CDR2 sequences are SEHNR and FQNEAQ (reference sequence). CDR3 nucleotides: TGTGCCAGCAGCCGCTCAGGGGGGAACACCGGGGAGCTGTTTTTT. Translated: CASSRSGGNTGELFF.

The chain is built from TRBV9 and TRBJ2-2, with 7 nucleotides matching TRBD1. The CDR3 runs 17 residues. V lost 6 bases, J lost 6 bases, and 17 bases stayed unmatched. Germline V gene sequence: CDR1 SGDLS, CDR2 YYNGEE. The CDR3 region is CASTFATGSLGAGELFF. The CDR3 DNA sequence: TGTGCCAGCACTTTTGCGACAGGGTCTCTGGGCGCCGGGGAGCTGTTTTTT.

This clone was picked up one time. The J gene is TRBJ2-1, the V gene TRBV7-9, with unresolved D. The CDR3 covers 16 residues. Germline lookup yields CDR1 SEHNR and CDR2 FQNEAQ (reference sequence). V lost 7 bases to trimming and J lost 0 bases, with 16 bases between them. CDR3 amino acids: CASIIPPLSSYNEQFF. CDR3 nucleotides: TGTGCCAGCATCATCCCCCCTCTGAGCTCCTACAATGAGCAGTTCTTC.

Comment on this clone: Mismatch with germline at one junction end may stem from a read error. J is TRBJ2-7 and V is TRBV10-3; D ambiguous. The CDR3 contains 14 residues. Germline CDR1 and CDR2: ENHRY and SYGVKD. CDR3 sequence (DNA): TGTGCCAGCAGTGAACCCGACGGAGTCTACGAGCAGTACTTC. Translating it yields CASSEPDGVYEQYF.

This chain connects TRBV5-1 to TRBJ2-1, with D possibly matching TRBD1 (6 bases). Germline V gene data show CDR1 as SGHRS and CDR2 as YFSETQ. Trimming took off 4 bases at V and 6 bases at J, with 14 bases between the two ends. There are 14 residues in the CDR3. The CDR3 coding sequence is TGCGCCAGCAGCGACAGGTCTGCTATCAATGAGCAGTTCTTC. Translation gives CASSDRSAINEQFF.

The chain recombines TRBV15 with TRBJ1-5; D may be TRBD1 (6 bases). V was cut by 0 bases and J by 3 bases, with 9 bases left in between. The CDR3 loop spans 15 amino acids. CDR1 and CDR2 (germline): LNHNV, YYDKDF (reference sequence). CDR3 sequence: CATSREQGPNQPQHF. CDR3 sequence (DNA): TGTGCCACCAGCAGAGAACAGGGCCCCAATCAGCCCCAGCATTTT. Filled out from reference TRBV15 and TRBJ1-5, the complete variable domain reads DAMVIQNPRYQVTQFGKPVTLSCSQTLNHNVMYWYQQKSSQAPKLLFHYYDKDFNNEADTPDNFQSRRPNTSFCFLDIRSPGLGDTAMYLCATSREQGPNQPQHFGDGTRLSIL.

This clone has a handful of counts. The CDR3 bases are TGTGCCAGCAGAGAACAGGGGGGCTATGGCTACACCTTC. Amino acid sequence: CASREQGGYGYTF. The V gene is TRBV5-4, the J gene TRBJ1-2; the match to TRBD1 covers 8 bases. The V and J ends lost 5 bases and 4 bases, in that order; junction bases with no gene match: 4. The CDR3 loop spans 13 amino acids. Germline V lookup: CDR1 SGHNT, CDR2 YYREEE (reference sequence).

In its sample, this clone was seen once. This chain links TRBV6-1 with TRBJ2-1; TRBD2 aligns across 11 bases. Germline V gene sequence: CDR1 MNHNS, CDR2 SASEGT. Trimming cost V 6 bases and J 8 bases; bases outside gene matches: 9. CDR3 length: 15 amino acids. In nucleotides, the CDR3 is TGTGCCAGCAGAACTCTTAGCGGGAGGGGACATGAGCAGTTCTTC. Translating it yields CASRTLSGRGHEQFF.

The gene calls are TRBV29-1 and TRBJ1-1, with 7 bases matching TRBD1. With V trimmed by 4 bases and J by 4 bases, 6 bases remained unmatched. The CDR3 runs 13 residues. Germline CDR1 SQVTM, CDR2 ANQGSEA. The CDR3 DNA reads TGCAGCGTTGGAGGGGGCATGGGCACTGAAGCTTTCTTT. Its protein is CSVGGGMGTEAFF.

The chain joins TRBV2 to TRBJ1-4; D call uncertain. Germline loops: CDR1 SNHLY, CDR2 FYNNEI. V was clipped by 4 bases and J by 0 bases, with 21 bases between them. The CDR3 runs to 19 residues. The CDR3 is CASSVNPGSLTSTNEKLFF. For the CDR3, the DNA is TGTGCCAGCAGTGTTAACCCGGGATCGCTCACTTCAACTAATGAAAAACTGTTTTTT. The whole variable domain, remainder taken from reference TRBV2 and TRBJ1-4, is EPEVTQTPSHQVTQMGQEVILRCVPISNHLYFYWYRQILGQKVEFLVSFYNNEISEKSEIFDDQFSVERPDGSNFTLKIRSTKLEDSAMYFCASSVNPGSLTSTNEKLFFGSGTQLSVL.

The CDR3 here is CASSFTGDPSYEQYF. As DNA, the CDR3 is TGCGCCAGCAGCTTTACAGGGGATCCCTCCTACGAGCAGTACTTC. The rearrangement joins TRBV5-1 to TRBJ2-5; 7 bases are a match to TRBD1. The DNA end is more similar to TRBJ2-7, so the J call may be wrong. Per germline, CDR1 SGHRS and CDR2 YFSETQ. This CDR3 has 15 amino acids.

The chain joins TRBV9 to TRBJ2-3; maybe TRBD2 (5 bases). V dropped 3 bases and J dropped 0 bases, with 14 bases sitting between them. The germline V gene encodes CDR1 SGDLS and CDR2 YYNGEE. There are 16 residues in the CDR3. CDR3 region: CASSEASGSSTDTQYF. CDR3 coding DNA: TGTGCCAGCAGCGAGGCGAGCGGATCTAGCACAGATACGCAGTATTTT.

Only a few counts were recorded for this clone. This rearrangement joins TRBV5-1 to TRBJ2-2; D remains ambiguous. V gave up 0 bases and J gave up 0 bases, with 6 bases separating them. The CDR3 totals 15 residues. Looked up from germline, CDR1 is SGHRS and CDR2 is YFSETQ. CDR3 in DNA: TGCGCCAGCAGCTTGGGGAGCACGAACACCGGGGAGCTGTTTTTT. Translation: CASSLGSTNTGELFF.

The chain carries TRBV19 and TRBJ2-3; 8 nucleotides agree with TRBD1. CDR3 length equals 14 residues. Germline CDR1 is LNHDA and CDR2 is SQIVND (reference sequence). The V gene end was trimmed by 6 bases and the J gene end by 2 bases; junction bases not matched to a gene: 4. The DNA of the CDR3 is TGTGCCAGTAGGTACAGGGGGACCACAGATACGCAGTATTTT. This gives the protein CASRYRGTTDTQYF.

The chain combines TRBV4-3 with TRBJ1-4; 8 nucleotides match TRBD1. The germline V gene has CDR1 LGHNA and CDR2 YSLEER. The CDR3 sequence is 16 residues long. V shed 0 bases and J 8 bases; nucleotides not matched to a gene: 8. DNA for the CDR3: TGCGCCAGCAGCCAAGATCTTAGGACAGGGTACGAAAAACTGTTTTTT. This encodes CASSQDLRTGYEKLFF.

The sample holds a few counts of this clone. The chain couples TRBV6-5 to TRBJ2-7; 12 bases fit TRBD1. Trimming cost V 6 bases and J 6 bases; bases outside gene matches: 9. The germline CDR1 and CDR2 sequences are MNHEY and SVGAGI. CDR3 size: 15 residues. CDR3 sequence: CASSSSGTGGGEQYF. The CDR3 region has the DNA TGTGCCAGCAGCTCTTCCGGGACAGGGGGCGGCGAGCAGTACTTC.

The chain joins TRBV2 to TRBJ2-1, with a weak D call TRBD2 (6 bases). The CDR3 contains 15 residues. Trimming cost V 3 bases and J 1 base, with 10 bases left between them. CDR1 is SNHLY and CDR2 is FYNNEI in the germline V gene. The DNA for the CDR3 is TGTGCCAGCAGTGAGGTTAGCGGTTCCTACAATGAGCAGTTCTTC. Translating it yields CASSEVSGSYNEQFF.

J is TRBJ1-1 and V is TRBV29-1; no clear D gene. Germline CDR1 SQVTM, CDR2 ANQGSEA. This CDR3 is built from 11 residues. V shed 4 bases and J shed 2 bases, with 5 bases lying between them. Here the CDR3 reads CSVVLNTEAFF. Here the CDR3 DNA reads TGCAGCGTTGTCCTCAACACTGAAGCTTTCTTT.

The count of this clone is one. This chain links TRBV10-2 with TRBJ1-1; D might be TRBD1 (5 bases). The germline V gene has CDR1 WSHSY and CDR2 SAAADI. V was trimmed by 0 bases and J by 5 bases, leaving 10 bases between them. This CDR3 has 14 amino acids. The CDR3 DNA reads as TGCGCCAGCAGTGAGTCGAAGGCAGGGACTGAAGCTTTCTTT. This translates into CASSESKAGTEAFF.